This T cell receptor beta chain appears in the sequencing data of a study of blood T cell repertoires in COVID-19. Overall study context: Nucleic acid was either cDNA or gDNA, and it came from T cells, B-cell-depleted T cells, or PBMCs.

CDR1 is MNHEY and CDR2 is SMNVEV in the germline V gene (reference sequence). CDR3 length: 15 amino acids. V was shortened by 3 bases and J by 9 bases, with 15 bases between the two germline ends. This clone showed up just once. Generated by immunoSEQ multiplex PCR, the TCRdb table keeps only in-frame clones and is missing some. The sample carries about 92,000 clones, over 60% recorded once. The gene calls are TRBV27 and TRBJ1-6; D may be TRBD1 (6 bases). This clonotype was sampled from a man aged 45 to 65 who had recovered from COVID-19. Sequenced: peripheral blood. CDR3 nucleotides: TGTGCCAGCAGTTTTCAAACAGGGAGTAGTTCACCCCTCCACTTT. It codes for CASSFQTGSSSPLHF.